This is a list of T cell receptor beta chains from one sample in a study of blood T cell repertoires in COVID-19. Only in-frame clones appear in the TCRdb table, and some are missing; sequencing was by immunoSEQ multiplex PCR. Here the sample spans just under 150,000 clones, roughly 87% being singletons. The sequenced material came from peripheral blood. The receptors derive from a human donor in a cohort sampled during active COVID-19. Both conserved end residues are trimmed from each CDR3. Fields, in order: J gene, V gene, D gene, clone size, CDR3 protein. D genes are given only for firm matches. Some rows mark clone size as missing; the rest say once, few, many or name a class of expanded clone.

>TRBJ2-1|TRBV5-1|TRBD2|-
ASSLGAGGPHEQF
>TRBJ2-4|TRBV7-3|TRBD2|-
ASSVTTTPGGSRNIQY
>TRBJ1-2|TRBV5-1|-|once
ASSLAGDFHGYT
>TRBJ2-6|TRBV3-1/TRBV3-2|-|few
ASSQAVSGANVLT
>TRBJ1-1|TRBV6-5|-|-
ASSYSSGRTEAF
>TRBJ2-1|TRBV5-6|TRBD2|-
ASSSGSGGPYVNEQF
>TRBJ2-5|TRBV7-2|TRBD2|-
ASSLGLAGDQETQY
>TRBJ1-2|TRBV5-4|-|-
ASSFGEDHYVYGYT
>TRBJ2-7|TRBV5-1|-|-
ASSLGQVYSYEQY
>TRBJ2-5|TRBV9|TRBD1|-
ASSVGTGYHETQY
>TRBJ2-7|TRBV5-1|-|few
ASSLGDTSYEQY
>TRBJ2-3|TRBV3-1/TRBV3-2|TRBD1|-
ASSSGGVDTQY
>TRBJ2-5|TRBV4-3|-|-
ASSQDTGGLGTQY
>TRBJ1-5|TRBV6-1|-|-
ASSEAWQGTQH
>TRBJ2-7|TRBV4-2|-|once
ASSQEARGASYEQY
>TRBJ2-6|TRBV5-6|-|once
ASIDRRSGANVLT
>TRBJ2-1|TRBV24-1|-|-
ATSQRGEQF
>TRBJ2-1|TRBV4-1|-|-
ASSQDLGPYNEQF
>TRBJ1-2|TRBV19|TRBD1|-
ASSIIPGQGNYGYT
>TRBJ2-3|TRBV10-3|-|-
AISSQGWSTSTDTQY
>TRBJ1-4|TRBV19|TRBD1|-
ASTLQGREKLF
>TRBJ2-7|TRBV2|-|-
ASSEFEQTYEQY
>TRBJ2-7|TRBV19|TRBD1|once
ASSARQGLGAEQY
>TRBJ2-3|TRBV11-1|TRBD2|-
ASSLGGGATDTQY
>TRBJ2-3|TRBV9|TRBD1|-
ASSASSPGQVDRNTQY
>TRBJ1-3|TRBV7-8|-|-
ASSLATRGSGNTIY
>TRBJ2-2|TRBV7-2|-|once
ASSLAILRQSTGELF
>TRBJ2-1|TRBV19|TRBD1|-
ASSHFMPRSARDRVYNEQF
>TRBJ2-1|TRBV19|TRBD1|-
ASSSGQVGNEQF
>TRBJ1-2|TRBV7-2|-|once
ASSSHGGGAYGYT
>TRBJ2-7|TRBV27|TRBD1|-
ASSSGQGSYEQY
>TRBJ1-2|TRBV7-2|TRBD1|-
ASSRDRGVGGYT
>TRBJ2-3|TRBV7-8|-|-
ASSLVRQSTDTQY
>TRBJ2-5|TRBV2|TRBD2|-
ASSVLAGGQETQY
>TRBJ2-2|TRBV5-1|-|many
ASSLVSAGELF
>TRBJ1-2|TRBV6-5|-|once
ASIQTLGGRGYT
>TRBJ1-1|TRBV4-3|-|-
ASSQDADRGFEAF
>TRBJ2-3|TRBV7-3|TRBD2|-
ASSLAGGPTDTQY
>TRBJ1-1|TRBV3-1/TRBV3-2|-|-
ASSENRARDTEAF
>TRBJ2-1|TRBV5-1|TRBD2|-
ASSLTGGHYNEQF
>TRBJ1-6|TRBV28|-|-
ASSFRGLYNSPLH
>TRBJ2-3|TRBV5-5|TRBD1|-
ASSSGTGEVDTQY
>TRBJ2-3|TRBV7-9|-|-
ASSFAGDTQY
>TRBJ2-3|TRBV19|-|-
ASRKGDTQY
>TRBJ1-1|TRBV6-5|-|-
ASSLGSLPNTEAF
>TRBJ2-1|TRBV23-1|TRBD2|-
ASSQSFFSGGPRSYNEQF
>TRBJ2-5|TRBV9|-|-
ASSVARGETQY
>TRBJ1-2|TRBV5-6|TRBD1|once
ASSLPTGVGGYT
>TRBJ2-5|TRBV7-2|TRBD1|-
ASSLEDRSLGTQY
>TRBJ1-2|TRBV9|-|-
ASSVEGSYGYT
>TRBJ1-1|TRBV27|TRBD1|-
ASGLQGANTEAF
>TRBJ2-2|TRBV7-9|TRBD2|-
ASRRTSGKGVNGELF